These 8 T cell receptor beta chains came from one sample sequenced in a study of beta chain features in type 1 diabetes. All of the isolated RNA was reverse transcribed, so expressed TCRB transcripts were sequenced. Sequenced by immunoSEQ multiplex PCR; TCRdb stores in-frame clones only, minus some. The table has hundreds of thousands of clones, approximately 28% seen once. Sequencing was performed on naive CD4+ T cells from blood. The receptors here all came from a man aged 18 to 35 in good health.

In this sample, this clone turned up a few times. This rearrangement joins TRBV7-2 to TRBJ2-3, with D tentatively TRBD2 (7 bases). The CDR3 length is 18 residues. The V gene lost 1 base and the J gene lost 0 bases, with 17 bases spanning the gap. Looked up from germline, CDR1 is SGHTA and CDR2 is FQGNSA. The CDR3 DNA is TGTGCCAGCAGCTTAGTAGGGCGGGGGCAGCAAAGCACAGATACGCAGTATTTT. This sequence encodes CASSLVGRGQQSTDTQYF.

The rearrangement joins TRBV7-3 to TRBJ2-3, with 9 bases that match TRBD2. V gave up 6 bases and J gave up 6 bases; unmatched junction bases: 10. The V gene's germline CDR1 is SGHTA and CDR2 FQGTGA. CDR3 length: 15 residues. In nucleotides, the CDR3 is TGTGCCAGCAGTCCGGGACTAGCTATAGGTGATACGCAGTATTTT. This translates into CASSPGLAIGDTQYF.

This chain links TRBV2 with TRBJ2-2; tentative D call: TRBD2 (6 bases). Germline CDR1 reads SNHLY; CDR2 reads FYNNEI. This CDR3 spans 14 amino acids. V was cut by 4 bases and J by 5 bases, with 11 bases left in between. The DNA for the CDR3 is TGTGCCAGCAGTGGGCCCGGGGGAACCGGGGAGCTGTTTTTT. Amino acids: CASSGPGGTGELFF.

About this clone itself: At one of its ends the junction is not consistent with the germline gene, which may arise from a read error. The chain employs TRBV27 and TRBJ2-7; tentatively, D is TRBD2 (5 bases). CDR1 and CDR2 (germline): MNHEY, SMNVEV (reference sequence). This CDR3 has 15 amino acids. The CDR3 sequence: CASSLSRHGIYEQYF. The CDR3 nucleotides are TGTGCCAGCAGTCTATCGCGACACGGGATATACGAGCAGTACTTC.

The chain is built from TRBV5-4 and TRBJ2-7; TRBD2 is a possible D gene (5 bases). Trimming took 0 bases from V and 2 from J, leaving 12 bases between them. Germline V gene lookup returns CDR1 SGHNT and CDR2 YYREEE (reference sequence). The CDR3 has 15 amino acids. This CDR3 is CASSLGLASPYEQYF. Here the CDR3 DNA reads TGTGCCAGCAGCTTGGGGCTAGCAAGTCCCTACGAGCAGTACTTC. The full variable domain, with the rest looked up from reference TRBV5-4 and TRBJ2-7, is ETGVTQSPTHLIKTRGQQVTLRCSSQSGHNTVSWYQQALGQGPQFIFQYYREEENGRGNFPPRFSGLQFPNYSSELNVNALELDDSALYLCASSLGLASPYEQYFGPGTRLTVT.

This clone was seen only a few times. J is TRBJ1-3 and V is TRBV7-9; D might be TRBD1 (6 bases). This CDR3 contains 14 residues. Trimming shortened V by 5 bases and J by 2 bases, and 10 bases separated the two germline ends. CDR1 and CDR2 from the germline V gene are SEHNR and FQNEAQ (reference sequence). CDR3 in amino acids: CASSTSGAGNTIYF. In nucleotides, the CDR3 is TGTGCCAGCAGCACCTCAGGGGCTGGAAACACCATATATTTT.

CDR3 sequence: CASSEYNRDNTEAFF. The CDR3 nucleotides are TGTGCCAGCAGTGAATATAACAGGGATAACACTGAAGCTTTCTTT. The gene calls are TRBV25-1 and TRBJ1-1; perhaps TRBD1 as D (6 bases). Trimming removed 0 bases at V and 2 bases at J, with 10 bases between. This CDR3 is built from 15 residues. CDR1 and CDR2 from the germline V gene are MGHDK and SYGVNS.

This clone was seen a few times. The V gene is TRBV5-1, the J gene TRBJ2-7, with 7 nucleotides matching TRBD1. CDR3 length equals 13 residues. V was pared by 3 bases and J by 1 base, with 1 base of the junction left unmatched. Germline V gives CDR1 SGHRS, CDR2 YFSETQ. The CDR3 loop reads CASSSTGSYEQYF. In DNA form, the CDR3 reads TGCGCCAGCAGCTCGACAGGGTCCTACGAGCAGTACTTC. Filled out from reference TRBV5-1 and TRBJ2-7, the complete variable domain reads KAGVTQTPRYLIKTRGQQVTLSCSPISGHRSVSWYQQTPGQGLQFLFEYFSETQRNKGNFPGRFSGRQFSNSRSEMNVSTLELGDSALYLCASSSTGSYEQYFGPGTRLTVT.